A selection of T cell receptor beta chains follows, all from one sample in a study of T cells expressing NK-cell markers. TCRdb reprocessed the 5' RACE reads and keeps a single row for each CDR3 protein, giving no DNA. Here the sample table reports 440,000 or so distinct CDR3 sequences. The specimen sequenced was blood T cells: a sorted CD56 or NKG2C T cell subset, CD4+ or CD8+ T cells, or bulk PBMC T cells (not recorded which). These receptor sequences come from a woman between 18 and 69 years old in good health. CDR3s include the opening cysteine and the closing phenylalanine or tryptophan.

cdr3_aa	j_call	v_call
CATSEPGLVTDTQYF	TRBJ2-3	TRBV24-1
CASGLAVEETQYF	TRBJ2-5	TRBV10-3
CATSARGLGYNEQFF	TRBJ2-1	TRBV15
CSASRRADTDTQYF	TRBJ2-3	TRBV20-1
CSAMGTSRRYEQFF	TRBJ2-1	TRBV20-1
CASSQTSGSGYTF	TRBJ1-2	TRBV4-1
CASWDLYTGELFF	TRBJ2-2	TRBV5-1
CASSNERQSNEKLFF	TRBJ1-4	TRBV12-3/TRBV12-4
CASSQDGTRGNIQYF	TRBJ2-4	TRBV4-2
CASSLGRLATTITQYF	TRBJ2-3	TRBV5-5
CASSSASRGYNSPLHF	TRBJ1-6	TRBV7-8
CSVEGGSSYNEQFF	TRBJ2-1	TRBV29-1
CASSFRLADRYEQYF	TRBJ2-7	TRBV6-5
CASRTGASGIKSYNEQFF	TRBJ2-1	TRBV6-2/TRBV6-3
CASSFSGGETEAFF	TRBJ1-1	TRBV7-3
CASSRVGKWGLAEYNEQFF	TRBJ2-1	TRBV4-1
CASSRTTNIQYF	TRBJ2-4	TRBV25-1
CSGKPSSVEQFF	TRBJ2-1	TRBV29-1
CASSSRDLAGVYNEQFF	TRBJ2-1	TRBV11-2
CATSDQGLAGDEQFF	TRBJ2-1	TRBV24-1
CSARIADTQYF	TRBJ2-3	TRBV20-1
CASSHGGAAYEQYF	TRBJ2-7	TRBV4-1
CASSSLRGETYEQYF	TRBJ2-7	TRBV5-1
CSARFRDEQYF	TRBJ2-7	TRBV20-1
CASSLRDTLIQYF	TRBJ2-4	TRBV5-6
CASTPNSGANVLTF	TRBJ2-6	TRBV5-1
CASSLAGLNTEAFF	TRBJ1-1	TRBV7-3
CASNIQGAGGYTF	TRBJ1-2	TRBV11-2
CASSHKNTIYF	TRBJ1-3	TRBV3-1
CASSWVNEQFF	TRBJ2-1	TRBV5-4
CASSSFQPYNEQFF	TRBJ2-1	TRBV27
CASSQTGTKETQYF	TRBJ2-5	TRBV18
CASSPGNRGGSYGYTF	TRBJ1-2	TRBV7-2
CASSFSPGLAGGSGTGELFF	TRBJ2-2	TRBV6-2/TRBV6-3
CASILTGANTEAFF	TRBJ1-1	TRBV12-3/TRBV12-4